The entry that follows covers one T cell receptor beta chain sequence. V was pared by 8 bases and J by 7 bases, with 11 bases between. CDR1 and CDR2 from the germline V gene are LNHNV and YYDKDF (reference sequence). The CDR3 sequence is 12 residues long. This entry comes from a study of blood T cell repertoires in COVID-19. Overall study: Both acute and convalescent COVID-19 samples were obtained from the United States, Italy and Spain. PBMCs, B-cell-depleted T cells, or T cells were the source of the cDNA or gDNA that made up the material.

Per the original data handling: Reference gene primers were amplified, and this amplification served to estimate nucleated cell counts. The data were produced by immunoSEQ multiplex PCR, yet TCRdb's version contains in-frame clones alone and is incomplete. The V and J calls and clone size are taken from that table; D and trimming were inferred from the DNA. This sample has about 170,000 clones, with roughly 80% found just once. What was sequenced was peripheral blood. The source of this sequence is a young man with active or convalescent COVID-19. The chain carries TRBV15 and TRBJ1-4, with D unresolved. The CDR3 DNA reads TGTGCCACCTTAGGCAGGCGTGAAAAACTGTTTTTT. Its translation: CATLGRREKLFF.